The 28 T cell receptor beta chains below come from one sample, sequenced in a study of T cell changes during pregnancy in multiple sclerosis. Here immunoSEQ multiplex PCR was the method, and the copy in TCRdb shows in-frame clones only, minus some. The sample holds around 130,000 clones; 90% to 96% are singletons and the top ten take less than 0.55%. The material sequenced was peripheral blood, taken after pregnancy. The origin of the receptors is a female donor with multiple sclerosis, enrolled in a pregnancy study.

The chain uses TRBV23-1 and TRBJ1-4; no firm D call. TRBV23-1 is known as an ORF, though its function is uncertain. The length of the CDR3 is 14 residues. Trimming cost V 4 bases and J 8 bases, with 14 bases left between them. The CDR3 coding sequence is TGCGCCAGCAGTCGGAGGGAACCAGGAGAAAAACTGTTTTTT. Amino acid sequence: CASSRREPGEKLFF.

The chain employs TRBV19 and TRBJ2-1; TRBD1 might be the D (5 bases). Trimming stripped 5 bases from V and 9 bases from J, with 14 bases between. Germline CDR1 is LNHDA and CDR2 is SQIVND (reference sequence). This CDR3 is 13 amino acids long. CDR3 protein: CASSWGSLGEQFF. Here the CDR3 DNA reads TGTGCCAGTAGTTGGGGCTCCCTGGGTGAGCAGTTCTTC.

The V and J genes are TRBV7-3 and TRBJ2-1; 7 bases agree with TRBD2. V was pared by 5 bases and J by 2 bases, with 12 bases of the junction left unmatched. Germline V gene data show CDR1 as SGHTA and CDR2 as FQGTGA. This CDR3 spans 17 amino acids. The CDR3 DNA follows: TGTGCCAGCAGCCATCTTTGGGGGGGGACCCCCTACAATGAGCAGTTCTTC. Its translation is CASSHLWGGTPYNEQFF.

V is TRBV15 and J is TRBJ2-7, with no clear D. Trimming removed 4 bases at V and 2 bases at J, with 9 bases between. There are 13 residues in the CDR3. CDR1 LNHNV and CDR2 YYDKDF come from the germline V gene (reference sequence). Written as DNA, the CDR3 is TGTGCCACCAGCAAGGCGGCCCCCTACGAGCAGTACTTC. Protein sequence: CATSKAAPYEQYF.

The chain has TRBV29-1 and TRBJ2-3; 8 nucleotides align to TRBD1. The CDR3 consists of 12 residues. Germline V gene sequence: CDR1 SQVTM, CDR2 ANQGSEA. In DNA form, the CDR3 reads TGCGTCGGGACAGGAGGCACAGATACGCAGTATTTT. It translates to CVGTGGTDTQYF.

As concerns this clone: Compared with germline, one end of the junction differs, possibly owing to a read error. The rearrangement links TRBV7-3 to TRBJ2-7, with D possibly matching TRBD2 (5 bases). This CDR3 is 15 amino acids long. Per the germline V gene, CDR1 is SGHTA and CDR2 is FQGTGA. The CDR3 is CAGSLGPGTSYEQYF. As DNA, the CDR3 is TGTGCCGGCAGCCTAGGGCCGGGAACATCCTACGAGCAGTACTTC.

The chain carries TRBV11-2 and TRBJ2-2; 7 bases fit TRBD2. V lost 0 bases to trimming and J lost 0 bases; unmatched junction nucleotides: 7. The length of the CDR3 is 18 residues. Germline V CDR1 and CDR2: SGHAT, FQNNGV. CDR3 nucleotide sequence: TGTGCCAGCAGCTTAGACCCTACTAGCGCCGCGAACACCGGGGAGCTGTTTTTT. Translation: CASSLDPTSAANTGELFF.

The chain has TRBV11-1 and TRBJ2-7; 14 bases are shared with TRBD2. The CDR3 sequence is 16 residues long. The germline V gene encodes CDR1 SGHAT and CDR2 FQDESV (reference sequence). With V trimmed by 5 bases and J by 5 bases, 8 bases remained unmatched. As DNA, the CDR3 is TGTGCCAGCAGCCTACTCGGACTAGCGGGAGGAAACGAGCAGTACTTC. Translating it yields CASSLLGLAGGNEQYF.

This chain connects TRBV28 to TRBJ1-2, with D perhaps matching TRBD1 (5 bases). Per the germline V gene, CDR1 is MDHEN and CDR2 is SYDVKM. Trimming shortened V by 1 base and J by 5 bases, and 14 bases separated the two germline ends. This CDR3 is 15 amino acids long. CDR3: CASSLSVGGEYGYTF. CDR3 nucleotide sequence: TGTGCCAGCAGTTTATCTGTGGGGGGGGAATATGGCTACACCTTC.

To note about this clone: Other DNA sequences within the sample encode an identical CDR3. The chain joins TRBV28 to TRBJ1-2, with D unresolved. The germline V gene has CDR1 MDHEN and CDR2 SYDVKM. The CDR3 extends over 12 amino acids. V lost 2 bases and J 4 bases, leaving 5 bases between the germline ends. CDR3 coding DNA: TGTGCCAGCAGTTTACCGGGCTATGGCTACACCTTC. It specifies CASSLPGYGYTF.

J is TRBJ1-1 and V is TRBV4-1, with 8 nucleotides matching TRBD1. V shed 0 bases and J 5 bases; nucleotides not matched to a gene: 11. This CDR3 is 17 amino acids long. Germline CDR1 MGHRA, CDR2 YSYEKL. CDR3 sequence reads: CASSQESPPGGRTEAFF. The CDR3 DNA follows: TGCGCCAGCAGCCAAGAAAGCCCGCCAGGGGGCAGAACTGAAGCTTTCTTT.

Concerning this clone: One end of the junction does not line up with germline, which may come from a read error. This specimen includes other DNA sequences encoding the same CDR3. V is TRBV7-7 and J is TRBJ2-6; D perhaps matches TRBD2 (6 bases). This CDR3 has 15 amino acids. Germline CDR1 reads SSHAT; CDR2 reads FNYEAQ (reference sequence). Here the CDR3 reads CASSLGGSGANVLTF. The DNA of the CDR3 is TGTGCTAGCAGCTTGGGGGGCTCTGGGGCCAACGTCCTGACTTTC.

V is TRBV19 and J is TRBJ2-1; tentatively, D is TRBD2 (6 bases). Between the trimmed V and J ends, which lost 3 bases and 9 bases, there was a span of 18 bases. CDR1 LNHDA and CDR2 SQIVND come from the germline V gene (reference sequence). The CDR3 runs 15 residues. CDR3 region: CASSIPGLPGREQFF. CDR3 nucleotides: TGTGCCAGTAGTATCCCCGGACTACCAGGGCGTGAGCAGTTCTTC.

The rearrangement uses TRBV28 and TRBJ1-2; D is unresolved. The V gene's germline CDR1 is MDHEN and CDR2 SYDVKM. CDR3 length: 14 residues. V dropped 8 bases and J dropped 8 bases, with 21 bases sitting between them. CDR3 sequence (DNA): TGTGCCAGCTATATACCCGGGGTTCCTTCGGGCTACACCTTC. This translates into CASYIPGVPSGYTF.

The CDR3 sequence is CASSLDPGWGATEAFF. The CDR3 DNA reads TGTGCCAGCAGCTTAGACCCGGGCTGGGGCGCCACTGAAGCTTTCTTT. The chain has TRBV7-8 and TRBJ1-1; TRBD1 might be the D (5 bases). V lost 1 base and J 4 bases, leaving 16 bases between the germline ends. From germline, CDR1 is SGHVS and CDR2 FQNEAQ. The CDR3 covers 16 residues.

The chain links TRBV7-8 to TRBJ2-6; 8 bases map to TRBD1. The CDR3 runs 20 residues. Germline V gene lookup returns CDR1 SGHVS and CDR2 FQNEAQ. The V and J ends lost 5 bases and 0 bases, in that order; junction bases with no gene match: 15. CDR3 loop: CASSLEKHRDRLSGANVLTF. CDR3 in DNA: TGTGCCAGCAGCCTCGAGAAACACCGGGACAGGCTCTCTGGGGCCAACGTCCTGACTTTC.

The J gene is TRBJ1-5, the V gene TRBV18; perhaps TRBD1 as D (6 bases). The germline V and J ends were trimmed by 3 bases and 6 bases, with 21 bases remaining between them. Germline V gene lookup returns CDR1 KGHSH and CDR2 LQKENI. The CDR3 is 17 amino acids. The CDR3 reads CASSPPGHGGVGQPQHF. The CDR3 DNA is TGTGCCAGCTCACCGCCGGGACACGGGGGGGTCGGTCAGCCCCAGCATTTT.

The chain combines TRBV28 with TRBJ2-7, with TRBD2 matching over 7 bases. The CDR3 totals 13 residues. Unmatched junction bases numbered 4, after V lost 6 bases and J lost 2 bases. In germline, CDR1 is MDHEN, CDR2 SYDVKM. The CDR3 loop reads CASSLGRPYEQYF. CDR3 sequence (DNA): TGTGCCAGCAGCCTCGGGAGGCCCTACGAGCAGTACTTC.

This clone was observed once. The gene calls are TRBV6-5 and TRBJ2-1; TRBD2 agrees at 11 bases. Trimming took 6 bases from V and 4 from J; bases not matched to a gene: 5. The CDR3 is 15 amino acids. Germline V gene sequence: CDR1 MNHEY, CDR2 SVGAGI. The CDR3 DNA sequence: TGTGCCAGCAGGGGGTTAGCGGGAGGGTACAATGAGCAGTTCTTC. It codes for CASRGLAGGYNEQFF.

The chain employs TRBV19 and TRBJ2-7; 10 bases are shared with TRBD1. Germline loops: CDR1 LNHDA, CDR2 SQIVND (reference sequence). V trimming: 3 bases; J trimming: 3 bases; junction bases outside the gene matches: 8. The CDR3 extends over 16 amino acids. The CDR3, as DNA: TGTGCCAGTAGTATGTCGGGACAGGGGCTTTTCTACGAGCAGTACTTC. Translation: CASSMSGQGLFYEQYF. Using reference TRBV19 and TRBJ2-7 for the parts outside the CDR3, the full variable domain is DGGITQSPKYLFRKEGQNVTLSCEQNLNHDAMYWYRQDPGQGLRLIYYSQIVNDFQKGDIAEGYSVSREKKESFPLTVTSAQKNPTAFYLCASSMSGQGLFYEQYFGPGTRLTVT.

This CDR3 reads CASGWDGSYEQYF. The CDR3, as DNA: TGTGCCAGTGGATGGGACGGGAGCTACGAGCAGTACTTC. This rearrangement joins TRBV19 to TRBJ2-7, with D tentatively TRBD2 (6 bases). V gave up 8 bases and J gave up 3 bases, with 14 bases separating them. This CDR3 spans 13 amino acids. Per germline, CDR1 LNHDA and CDR2 SQIVND (reference sequence).

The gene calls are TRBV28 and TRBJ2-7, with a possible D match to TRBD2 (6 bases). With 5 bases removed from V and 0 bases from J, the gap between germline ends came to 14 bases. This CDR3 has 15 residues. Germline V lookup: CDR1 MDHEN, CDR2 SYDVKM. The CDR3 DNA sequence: TGTGCCAGCAGTCCCCCGGGTAGCGGCTCCTACGAGCAGTACTTC. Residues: CASSPPGSGSYEQYF.

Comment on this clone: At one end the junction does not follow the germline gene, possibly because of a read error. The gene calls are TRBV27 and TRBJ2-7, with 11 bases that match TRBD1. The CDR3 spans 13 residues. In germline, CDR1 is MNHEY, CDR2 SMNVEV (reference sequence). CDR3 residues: CASSLSGQGVLNF. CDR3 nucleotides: TGTGCCAGCAGTTTATCGGGACAGGGGGTTCTTAACTTC.

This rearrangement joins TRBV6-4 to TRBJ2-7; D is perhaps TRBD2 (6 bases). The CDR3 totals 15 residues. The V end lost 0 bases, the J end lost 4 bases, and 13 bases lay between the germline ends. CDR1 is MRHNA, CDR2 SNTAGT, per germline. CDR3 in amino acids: CASSDSEGRRYEQYF. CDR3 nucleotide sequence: TGTGCCAGCAGTGACTCGGAGGGGCGCCGGTACGAGCAGTACTTC.

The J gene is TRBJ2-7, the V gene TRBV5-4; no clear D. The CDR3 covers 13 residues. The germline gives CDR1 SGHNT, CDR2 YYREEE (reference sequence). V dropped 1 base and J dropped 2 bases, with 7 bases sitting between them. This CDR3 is CASSLSPPYEQYF. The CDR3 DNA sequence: TGTGCCAGCAGCTTGAGCCCCCCCTACGAGCAGTACTTC.

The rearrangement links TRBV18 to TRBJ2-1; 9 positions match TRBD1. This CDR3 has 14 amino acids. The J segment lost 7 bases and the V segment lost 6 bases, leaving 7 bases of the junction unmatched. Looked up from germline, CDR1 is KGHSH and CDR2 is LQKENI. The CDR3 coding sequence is TGTGCCAGCTCCCCCCGGGACAGGGTAAATGAGCAGTTCTTC. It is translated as CASSPRDRVNEQFF.

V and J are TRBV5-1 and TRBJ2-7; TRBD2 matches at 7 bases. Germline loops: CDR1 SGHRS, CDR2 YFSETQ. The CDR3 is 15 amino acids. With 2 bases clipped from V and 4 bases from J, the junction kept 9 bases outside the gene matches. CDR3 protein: CASSFAAGAGYEQYF. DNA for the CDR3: TGCGCCAGCAGCTTCGCCGCGGGAGCAGGTTACGAGCAGTACTTC.

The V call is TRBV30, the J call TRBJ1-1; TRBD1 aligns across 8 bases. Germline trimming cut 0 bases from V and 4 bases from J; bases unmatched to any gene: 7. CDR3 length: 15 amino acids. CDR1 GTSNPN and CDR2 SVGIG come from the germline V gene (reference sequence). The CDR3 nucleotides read TGTGCCTGGAGTGTTTTGACAGGGGAGTTCACTGAAGCTTTCTTT. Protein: CAWSVLTGEFTEAFF.